This passage covers 30 T cell receptor beta chains from one sample sequenced in a study of CD8+ T cells in alopecia areata. The treatment here: oral pan-JAK inhibitor, 5-10 mg twice daily. Extracted from the samples, RNA was reverse transcribed into cDNA to serve as the sequencing template. Some clones are missing from TCRdb's copy, which holds only in-frame ones; the method was immunoSEQ multiplex PCR. The sample carries 110,000 to 150,000 clones, 50% to 65% recorded once. The input for sequencing was CD8+ T cells sorted from blood, taken at week 4, from a patient treated with tofacitinib. Receptor source: a human donor with alopecia areata.

This clone was detected only once. J is TRBJ2-7 and V is TRBV29-1, with D possibly being TRBD1 or TRBD2 (6 bases each). Germline V gene data show CDR1 as SQVTM and CDR2 as ANQGSEA. V lost 2 bases and J lost 0, with 23 bases in between. The CDR3 is 18 residues long. The CDR3 DNA is TGCAGCGTTGAAACGGGTGCCCCGAGGGGGGCCGGCTCCTACGAGCAGTACTTC. Translating it yields CSVETGAPRGAGSYEQYF.

This clone was counted a single time. The rearrangement links TRBV30 to TRBJ2-5, with a possible D match to TRBD1 (5 bases). CDR1 is GTSNPN, CDR2 SVGIG, per germline (reference sequence). The CDR3 sequence is 12 residues long. V was pared by 5 bases and J by 4 bases, with 11 bases between. The CDR3 spells CAWRAGRETQYF. CDR3 coding DNA: TGTGCCTGGCGGGCAGGGCGAGAGACCCAGTACTTC.

V is TRBV7-9 and J is TRBJ1-2, with TRBD1 identical over 9 bases. CDR1 is SEHNR and CDR2 is FQNEAQ in the germline V gene (reference sequence). The CDR3 covers 14 residues. The J segment lost 8 bases and the V segment lost 4 bases, leaving 8 bases of the junction unmatched. As DNA, the CDR3 is TGTGCCAGCAGCTCCTCGGGGACAGGGCAAGGCTACACCTTC. It encodes CASSSSGTGQGYTF.

The rearrangement links TRBV19 to TRBJ1-5; no reliable D call. The V and J ends lost 3 bases and 6 bases respectively, with 12 bases between them. This CDR3 has 14 residues. CDR1 and CDR2 (germline): LNHDA, SQIVND (reference sequence). The CDR3 loop reads CASSINDWSQPQHF. DNA of the CDR3: TGTGCCAGTAGTATCAATGACTGGAGTCAGCCCCAGCATTTT.

This clone was recorded a few times. In DNA, the CDR3 is TGTGCCAGCAGCTTAGACAGGGGCTATGGCTACACCTTC. This encodes CASSLDRGYGYTF. The V gene is TRBV7-2, the J gene TRBJ1-2, with 7 bases lining up with TRBD1. The trim removed 1 base at V and 4 bases at J, leaving 0 bases unmatched. Germline V gives CDR1 SGHTA, CDR2 FQGNSA. CDR3 size: 13 residues. The full variable domain, its missing parts supplied by reference TRBV7-2 and TRBJ1-2, is GAGVSQSPSNKVTEKGKDVELRCDPISGHTALYWYRQSLGQGLEFLIYFQGNSAPDKSGLPSDRFSAERTGGSVSTLTIQRTQQEDSAVYLCASSLDRGYGYTFGSGTRLTVV.

About this clone: The same CDR3 can be traced to other DNA sequences in this sample. The chain joins TRBV11-2 to TRBJ1-1, with a tentative D call TRBD1 (5 bases). V was shortened by 5 bases and J by 4 bases, with 14 bases between the two germline ends. This CDR3 has 14 amino acids. From germline, CDR1 is SGHAT and CDR2 FQNNGV. The CDR3 loop reads CASSPGLLGTEAFF. CDR3 nucleotide sequence: TGTGCCAGCAGCCCGGGACTGTTAGGCACTGAAGCTTTCTTT. Supplemented by reference TRBV11-2 and TRBJ1-1, the full variable domain reads EAGVAQSPRYKIIEKRQSVAFWCNPISGHATLYWYQQILGQGPKLLIQFQNNGVVDDSQLPKDRFSAERLKGVDSTLKIQPAKLEDSAVYLCASSPGLLGTEAFFGQGTRLTVV.

The sample holds a few counts of this clone. The rearrangement joins TRBV7-9 to TRBJ1-1, with 10 bases fitting TRBD1. Germline CDR1 and CDR2: SEHNR and FQNEAQ (reference sequence). The CDR3 sequence is 13 residues long. The V segment lost 11 bases and the J segment 11 bases; nucleotides outside the gene matches: 14. The CDR3: CAGEKTGGLGAFF. CDR3 nucleotide sequence: TGTGCCGGCGAAAAGACAGGGGGCCTAGGTGCTTTCTTT.

This clone has just a few counts. The rearrangement links TRBV4-1 to TRBJ1-2, with 8 bases aligning to TRBD1. This CDR3 region has 14 residues. J was trimmed by 8 bases and V by 4 bases; bases with no gene match: 9. Looked up from germline, CDR1 is MGHRA and CDR2 is YSYEKL. The CDR3 DNA reads as TGCGCCAGCAGCCCTAGCGGACAGGGCCGGGGCTACACCTTC. The encoded protein is CASSPSGQGRGYTF.

This clone was counted only a few times. The rearrangement uses TRBV29-1 and TRBJ2-2; D uncertain. CDR1 and CDR2 (germline): SQVTM, ANQGSEA. CDR3 length: 13 amino acids. Between the trimmed V and J ends, which lost 4 bases and 0 bases, there was a span of 6 bases. The CDR3 DNA is TGCAGCGTTGCTGGTTCGAACACCGGGGAGCTGTTTTTT. Translated, it gives CSVAGSNTGELFF.

The V and J genes are TRBV15 and TRBJ2-3, with TRBD2 identical over 8 bases. Unmatched junction bases numbered 9, after V lost 3 bases and J lost 4 bases. The length of the CDR3 is 16 residues. Germline V lookup: CDR1 LNHNV, CDR2 YYDKDF (reference sequence). CDR3 nucleotide sequence: TGTGCCACCAGCAGGGGTAGCGGGGAACGCGCAGATACGCAGTATTTT. This sequence encodes CATSRGSGERADTQYF. The variable domain in full, with the rest retrieved from reference TRBV15 and TRBJ2-3, is DAMVIQNPRYQVTQFGKPVTLSCSQTLNHNVMYWYQQKSSQAPKLLFHYYDKDFNNEADTPDNFQSRRPNTSFCFLDIRSPGLGDTAMYLCATSRGSGERADTQYFGPGTRLTVL.

The J gene is TRBJ1-2, the V gene TRBV19; TRBD1 matches at 8 bases. The CDR3 length is 13 residues. The germline gives CDR1 LNHDA, CDR2 SQIVND (reference sequence). With 6 bases clipped from V and 6 bases from J, the junction kept 6 bases outside the gene matches. The CDR3 sequence is CASSPDRANGYTF. The DNA of the CDR3 is TGTGCCAGTAGCCCGGACAGGGCGAATGGCTACACCTTC.

This clone was picked up one time. The gene calls are TRBV10-3 and TRBJ2-2; D call uncertain. Trimming removed 11 bases from V and 4 bases from J, with 14 bases in between. The CDR3 extends over 13 amino acids. CDR1 is ENHRY, CDR2 SYGVKD, per germline. The CDR3 DNA reads TGTGCCCTCAAGGTGGCAATCACCGGGGAGCTGTTTTTT. This sequence encodes CALKVAITGELFF.

This chain connects TRBV27 to TRBJ1-4; TRBD1 matches 10 bases. The length of the CDR3 is 16 residues. The V and J ends lost 5 bases and 8 bases, in that order; junction bases with no gene match: 11. Germline CDR1 and CDR2: MNHEY and SMNVEV (reference sequence). The CDR3 DNA is TGTGCCAGCAGTCCCCTTGACAGGGGGCGCGGAGAAAAACTGTTTTTT. As protein: CASSPLDRGRGEKLFF.

This clone has just a few counts. V gene TRBV4-3 combines with J gene TRBJ1-6; D remains unclear. Germline CDR1 LGHNA, CDR2 YSLEER. The CDR3 loop spans 13 amino acids. The ends were cut back, 1 base at V and 6 bases at J, with 4 bases in the middle. The CDR3 DNA is TGCGCCAGCAGCCAAGCCGGTAATTCACCCCTCCACTTT. It codes for CASSQAGNSPLHF.

The chain employs TRBV5-6 and TRBJ1-6, with D tentatively TRBD1 (5 bases). CDR1 and CDR2 from the germline V gene are SGHDT and YYEEEE. V was pared by 4 bases and J by 9 bases, with 17 bases between. This CDR3 spans 15 amino acids. DNA of the CDR3: TGTGCCAGCAGCCCCGGGACCTGGGGATTTTCACCCCTCCACTTT. Its translation is CASSPGTWGFSPLHF.

V usage is TRBV27 and J usage is TRBJ1-2; 8 bases align to TRBD1. With 3 bases clipped from V and 7 bases from J, the junction kept 4 bases outside the gene matches. Looked up from germline, CDR1 is MNHEY and CDR2 is SMNVEV (reference sequence). The CDR3 has 13 residues. CDR3 amino acids: CASSLTGVRGYTF. CDR3 DNA: TGTGCCAGCAGTTTGACAGGGGTTCGTGGCTACACCTTC.

The chain joins TRBV7-2 to TRBJ1-5, with TRBD1 matching over 8 bases. This CDR3 is built from 18 residues. V trimming: 1 base; J trimming: 1 base; junction bases outside the gene matches: 9. Germline loops: CDR1 SGHTA, CDR2 FQGNSA. CDR3 loop: CASSLVPGQGISNQPQHF. The CDR3 region has the DNA TGTGCCAGCAGCTTAGTACCCGGACAGGGTATCAGCAATCAGCCCCAGCATTTT.

CDR3 in DNA: TGTGCCAGCAGCCTGGACAGGGGTGGAAACACCATATATTTT. The encoded protein is CASSLDRGGNTIYF. The J gene is TRBJ1-3, the V gene TRBV6-6; 9 bases match TRBD1. There are 14 residues in the CDR3. V gave up 6 bases and J gave up 3 bases; unmatched junction bases: 3. Germline CDR1 and CDR2: MNHNY and SVGAGI (reference sequence).

The rearrangement links TRBV30 to TRBJ2-1; 11 positions match TRBD2. Per the germline V gene, CDR1 is GTSNPN and CDR2 is SVGIG (reference sequence). V was pared by 5 bases and J by 6 bases, with 0 bases of the junction left unmatched. The CDR3 has 12 amino acids. The CDR3 loop reads CAWGLAGNEQFF. The CDR3 coding sequence is TGTGCCTGGGGACTAGCGGGCAATGAGCAGTTCTTC.

The CDR3 here is CAWSVLGGETQYF. The DNA of the CDR3 is TGTGCCTGGAGTGTACTGGGGGGGGAGACCCAGTACTTC. The chain uses TRBV30 and TRBJ2-5; 7 bases line up with TRBD2. Germline V gene sequence: CDR1 GTSNPN, CDR2 SVGIG (reference sequence). CDR3 size: 13 residues. Trimming at V came to 0 bases and at J to 5 bases, leaving 3 bases not matched to a gene. The entire variable domain, with the rest obtained from reference TRBV30 and TRBJ2-5, is as follows: SQTIHQWPATLVQPVGSPLSLECTVEGTSNPNLYWYRQAAGRGLQLLFYSVGIGQISSEVPQNLSASRPQDRQFILSSKKLLLSDSGFYLCAWSVLGGETQYFGPGTRLLVL.

This clone has only a few counts. DNA for the CDR3: TGTGCCAGCAGCCAAATGGGGGCCAGCATTGAAGCTTTCTTT. Amino acid sequence: CASSQMGASIEAFF. This rearrangement joins TRBV7-9 to TRBJ1-1; TRBD1 might be the D (6 bases). Germline values: CDR1 SEHNR, CDR2 FQNEAQ (reference sequence). V gave up 5 bases and J gave up 7 bases, with 17 bases separating them. The CDR3 totals 14 residues. The whole variable domain, remainder taken from reference TRBV7-9 and TRBJ1-1, is DTGVSQNPRHKITKRGQNVTFRCDPISEHNRLYWYRQTLGQGPEFLTYFQNEAQLEKSRLLSDRFSAERPKGSFSTLEIQRTEQGDSAMYLCASSQMGASIEAFFGQGTRLTVV.

This clone was counted many times. The gene calls are TRBV5-4 and TRBJ2-7; the D gene is possibly TRBD2 (5 bases). The V and J ends lost 0 bases and 2 bases respectively, with 12 bases between them. The length of the CDR3 is 15 residues. Looked up from germline, CDR1 is SGHNT and CDR2 is YYREEE (reference sequence). This CDR3 is CASSLGRGEAYEQYF. In DNA form, the CDR3 reads TGTGCCAGCAGCTTGGGCCGGGGAGAGGCCTACGAGCAGTACTTC.

The chain joins TRBV6-5 to TRBJ2-7; the match to TRBD1 covers 7 bases. CDR3 length equals 14 residues. Per germline, CDR1 MNHEY and CDR2 SVGAGI. The trim removed 4 bases at V and 2 bases at J, leaving 5 bases unmatched. The CDR3 nucleotides are TGTGCCAGCAGTTCGACAGGGTGGACCTACGAGCAGTACTTC. It is translated as CASSSTGWTYEQYF.

This clone was found a few times. Other DNA sequences in this specimen translate into the identical CDR3. This chain links TRBV4-1 with TRBJ2-3, with D hard to call. Trimming removed 1 base at V and 6 bases at J, with 2 bases between. The CDR3 consists of 11 residues. Germline V gene data show CDR1 as MGHRA and CDR2 as YSYEKL. The CDR3 region is CASSQGDTQYF. The CDR3 nucleotides are TGCGCCAGCAGCCAAGGTGATACGCAGTATTTT.

V usage is TRBV29-1 and J usage is TRBJ1-3; 11 nucleotides align to TRBD1. Germline V gene data show CDR1 as SQVTM and CDR2 as ANQGSEA. The CDR3 spans 15 residues. The V and J ends lost 6 bases and 0 bases, in that order; junction bases with no gene match: 4. This CDR3 reads CSVRDRGDSGNTIYF. For the CDR3, the DNA is TGCAGCGTCCGGGACAGGGGGGACTCTGGAAACACCATATATTTT.

CDR3 nucleotide sequence: TGTGCCAGTAGTATACGGGAGACACCCCGGCCCCAGCATTTT. It codes for CASSIRETPRPQHF. This rearrangement joins TRBV19 to TRBJ1-5; D ambiguous. Germline CDR1 LNHDA, CDR2 SQIVND (reference sequence). The CDR3 totals 14 residues. V dropped 2 bases and J dropped 9 bases, with 14 bases sitting between them.

The chain carries TRBV6-5 and TRBJ1-2; 8 bases map to TRBD1. Germline CDR1 and CDR2: MNHEY and SVGAGI. V was pared by 1 base and J by 4 bases, with 5 bases of the junction left unmatched. The CDR3 totals 15 residues. The CDR3 coding sequence is TGTGCCAGCAGTTACTACCAGGGGGCGGCCTATGGCTACACCTTC. It translates to CASSYYQGAAYGYTF.

The J gene is TRBJ2-7, the V gene TRBV5-6; 9 nucleotides match TRBD1. Germline lookup yields CDR1 SGHDT and CDR2 YYEEEE. The ends lost 1 base at V and 6 bases at J; junction bases unmatched: 8. The length of the CDR3 is 15 residues. Here the CDR3 DNA reads TGTGCCAGCAGCTTGCCAGGGACAGGGAGAGGCGAGCAGTACTTC. Its protein is CASSLPGTGRGEQYF.

This clone was picked up a small number of times. The rearrangement joins TRBV7-9 to TRBJ2-7; 10 nucleotides agree with TRBD1. Germline assignment: CDR1 SEHNR and CDR2 FQNEAQ (reference sequence). Trimming took 5 bases from V and 4 from J; bases not matched to a gene: 11. This CDR3 spans 16 amino acids. CDR3 amino acids: CASSQEGTGEGYEQYF. CDR3 bases: TGTGCCAGCAGCCAAGAGGGGACAGGGGAAGGGTACGAGCAGTACTTC. Filled out from reference TRBV7-9 and TRBJ2-7, the complete variable domain reads DTGVSQNPRHKITKRGQNVTFRCDPISEHNRLYWYRQTLGQGPEFLTYFQNEAQLEKSRLLSDRFSAERPKGSFSTLEIQRTEQGDSAMYLCASSQEGTGEGYEQYFGPGTRLTVT.

The chain recombines TRBV30 with TRBJ2-5, with 8 bases fitting TRBD2. CDR1 is GTSNPN and CDR2 is SVGIG in the germline V gene (reference sequence). The ends lost 3 bases at V and 4 bases at J; junction bases unmatched: 7. The CDR3 has 14 residues. CDR3 loop: CAWRPRGGRETQYF. The CDR3 DNA reads as TGTGCCTGGAGACCCCGGGGGGGCCGAGAGACCCAGTACTTC. Full variable domain (rest looked up from reference TRBV30 and TRBJ2-5): SQTIHQWPATLVQPVGSPLSLECTVEGTSNPNLYWYRQAAGRGLQLLFYSVGIGQISSEVPQNLSASRPQDRQFILSSKKLLLSDSGFYLCAWRPRGGRETQYFGPGTRLLVL.